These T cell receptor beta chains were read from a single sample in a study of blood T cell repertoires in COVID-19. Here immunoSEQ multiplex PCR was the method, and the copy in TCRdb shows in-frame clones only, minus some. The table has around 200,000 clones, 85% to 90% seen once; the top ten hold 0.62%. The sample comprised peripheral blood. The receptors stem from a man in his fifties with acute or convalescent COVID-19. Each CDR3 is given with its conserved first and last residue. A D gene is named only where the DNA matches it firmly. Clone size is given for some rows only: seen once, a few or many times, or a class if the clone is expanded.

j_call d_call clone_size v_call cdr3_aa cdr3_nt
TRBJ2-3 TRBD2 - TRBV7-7 CASSSGTSGSADTQYF TGTGCCAGCAGCTCCGGGACTAGCGGGAGCGCAGATACGCAGTATTTT
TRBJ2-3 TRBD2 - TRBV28 CASSSGRYLRATDTQYF TGTGCCAGCAGTAGCGGGAGGTATCTGCGGGCCACAGATACGCAGTATTTT
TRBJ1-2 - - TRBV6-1 CASSEFGMVKEDGYTF TGTGCCAGCAGTGAATTTGGTATGGTGAAGGAGGATGGCTACACCTTC
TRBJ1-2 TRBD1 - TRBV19 CASSKDRDYGYTF TGTGCCAGTAGTAAGGACAGGGACTATGGCTACACCTTC
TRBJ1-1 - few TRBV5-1 CASSFGGGTEAFF TGCGCCAGCAGCTTCGGAGGAGGCACTGAAGCTTTCTTT
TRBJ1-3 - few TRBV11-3 CASSPTGASGNTIYF TGTGCCAGCAGTCCTACAGGAGCCTCTGGAAACACCATATATTTT
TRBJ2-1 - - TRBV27 CASRVGVGQSSYNEQFF TGTGCCAGCAGAGTGGGAGTTGGCCAGAGCTCCTACAATGAGCAGTTCTTC
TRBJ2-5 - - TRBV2 CASSGRRDQETQYF TGTGCCAGCAGTGGAAGACGGGACCAAGAGACCCAGTACTTC
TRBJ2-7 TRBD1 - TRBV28 CASRSGQGWDYEQYF TGTGCCAGCAGATCAGGACAGGGTTGGGACTACGAGCAGTACTTC
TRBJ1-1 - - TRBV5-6 CASSLRGDGTEAFF TGTGCCAGCAGCTTGCGGGGGGACGGGACTGAAGCTTTCTTT
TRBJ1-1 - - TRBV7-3 CASSEQENTEAFF TGTGCCAGCAGCGAACAGGAGAACACTGAAGCTTTCTTT
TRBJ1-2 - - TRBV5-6 CASGGSYWDGYTF TGTGCCAGCGGAGGTTCCTACTGGGATGGCTACACCTTC
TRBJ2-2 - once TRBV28 CASTPPPGNTGELFF TGTGCCAGCACCCCTCCCCCGGGGAACACCGGGGAGCTGTTTTTT
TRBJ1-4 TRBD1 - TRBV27 CASSLQGSNEKLFF TGTGCCAGCAGTCTACAGGGGTCTAATGAAAAACTGTTTTTT
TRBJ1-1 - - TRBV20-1 CSASSGGNTEAFF TGCAGTGCTAGTAGCGGGGGGAACACTGAAGCTTTCTTT
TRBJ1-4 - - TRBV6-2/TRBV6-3 CASSYSAGIYEKLFF TGTGCCAGCAGTTACTCCGCAGGGATTTATGAAAAACTGTTTTTT
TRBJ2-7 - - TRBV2 CASSSEGGAYEQYF TGTGCCAGCAGTTCAGAGGGTGGAGCCTACGAGCAGTACTTC
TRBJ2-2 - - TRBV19 CASIQYGQGYPGELFF TGTGCCAGTATCCAATACGGGCAGGGGTATCCCGGGGAGCTGTTTTTT
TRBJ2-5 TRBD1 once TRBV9 CASSVGGGRLQGGQYF TGTGCCAGCAGCGTAGGAGGGGGCAGGCTCCAAGGGGGCCAGTACTTC
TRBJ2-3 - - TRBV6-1 CASSEVAGDVGNTQYF TGTGCCAGCAGTGAAGTAGCAGGGGACGTTGGAAATACGCAGTATTTT
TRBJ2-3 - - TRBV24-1 CATSGRQYSTDTQYF TGTGCCACCAGTGGTCGACAGTACAGCACAGATACGCAGTATTTT
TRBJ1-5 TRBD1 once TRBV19 CASNADRVYSNQPQHF TGTGCCAGTAATGCGGACAGGGTTTATAGCAATCAGCCCCAGCATTTT
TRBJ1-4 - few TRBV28 CASVSMGAGEKLFF TGTGCCAGCGTCTCTATGGGGGCCGGTGAAAAACTGTTTTTT
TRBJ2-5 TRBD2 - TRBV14 CASSPPSSGRETQYF TGTGCCAGCAGCCCCCCGTCTAGCGGTCGGGAGACCCAGTACTTC
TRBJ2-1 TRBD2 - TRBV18 CASSERGDTHNEQFF TGTGCCAGCTCAGAGCGGGGGGACACTCACAATGAGCAGTTCTTC
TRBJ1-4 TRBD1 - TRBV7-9 CASSPGDRDEKLFF TGTGCCAGCAGTCCCGGAGACAGGGATGAAAAACTGTTTTTT
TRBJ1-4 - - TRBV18 CASSRRDNGVEKLFF TGTGCCAGCTCCCGAAGGGACAATGGTGTTGAAAAACTGTTTTTT
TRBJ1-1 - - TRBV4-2 CASSQAGGDTEAFF TGTGCCAGCAGCCAAGCGGGGGGGGACACTGAAGCTTTCTTT